This entry lists 20 T cell receptor beta chains sequenced from one sample in a study of read filtering for tumor transcriptome and immune sequencing. From 400 to 450 ng of RNA, a library with molecular barcoded alpha/delta and beta/gamma adaptors was made. TCRdb used MiXCR to reprocess the reads, holding one entry per CDR3 protein. The repertoire consists of roughly 41,000 distinct CDR3 sequences, with approximately 14% occurring once and the leading ten covering more than 30%. Specimen: a population of CD138-negative cells sorted from bone marrow. The receptors were sampled from a donor at least 40 years old with multiple myeloma.

This clonotype was recorded at least ten times. This sequence joins TRBV7-8 and TRBJ1-2; no clear D. Germline loops: CDR1 SGHVS, CDR2 FQNEAQ. Trimming took off 7 bases at V and 4 bases at J, with 10 bases between the two ends. This CDR3 contains 12 residues. This CDR3 is CASKQMPYGYTF. CDR3 in DNA: TGTGCCAGCAAACAAATGCCCTATGGCTACACCTTC.

For this clonotype: A much larger clone lies a single base off, so this may be a read error. The rearrangement links TRBV6-2 or TRBV6-3 to TRBJ2-5, with 10 positions matching TRBD2. Per the germline V gene, CDR1 is MNHEY and CDR2 is SVGEGT. This CDR3 contains 15 residues. CDR3 sequence: CDSSYSGRPPGTQYF. The DNA for the CDR3 is TGTGACAGCAGTTATAGCGGGAGGCCGCCGGGAACCCAGTACTTC.

This clonotype was recorded many times. The chain links TRBV11-2 to TRBJ2-5; TRBD1 is a possible D gene (6 bases). The ends were cut back, 5 bases at V and 0 bases at J, with 16 bases in the middle. The CDR3 covers 16 residues. Germline CDR1 reads SGHAT; CDR2 reads FQNNGV. DNA for the CDR3: TGTGCCAGCAGCATATGGAACAGGGAGTACCAAGAGACCCAGTACTTC. This gives the protein CASSIWNREYQETQYF.

This clonotype was detected many times. Just one base apart from a much larger clone, this may be a read error. The chain has TRBV10-3 and TRBJ2-1; D unresolved. The CDR3 sequence is 14 residues long. In germline, CDR1 is ENHRY, CDR2 SYGVKD. The CDR3 protein is CAIIYSELYNGQFF. CDR3 in DNA: TGTGCCATCATTTACTCGGAGCTCTACAATGGGCAGTTCTTC.

This clonotype has at least ten counts. This chain links TRBV29-1 with TRBJ1-5; tentatively, D is TRBD1 (5 bases). The V and J ends lost 4 bases and 7 bases respectively, with 14 bases between them. The CDR3 loop spans 13 amino acids. Per the germline V gene, CDR1 is SQVTM and CDR2 is ANQGSEA. CDR3: CSVVGGNGQPQHF. The CDR3 coding sequence is TGCAGCGTTGTTGGGGGAAACGGGCAGCCCCAGCATTTT.

Many counts were recorded for this clonotype. V is TRBV2 and J is TRBJ2-1; D perhaps matches TRBD2 (5 bases). This CDR3 spans 15 amino acids. Germline V gives CDR1 SNHLY, CDR2 FYNNEI. The V end lost 7 bases, the J end lost 8 bases, and 21 bases lay between the germline ends. The CDR3 here is CASIEGLNLGDEQFF. DNA for the CDR3: TGTGCCAGCATCGAGGGTCTCAACCTTGGGGATGAGCAGTTCTTC. The full variable domain, its missing parts supplied by reference TRBV2 and TRBJ2-1, is EPEVTQTPSHQVTQMGQEVILRCVPISNHLYFYWYRQILGQKVEFLVSFYNNEISEKSEIFDDQFSVERPDGSNFTLKIRSTKLEDSAMYFCASIEGLNLGDEQFFGPGTRLTVL.

In its sample, this clonotype was seen many times. The chain couples TRBV20-1 to TRBJ2-1; 10 nucleotides line up with TRBD2. The germline V gene has CDR1 DFQATT and CDR2 SNEGSKA (reference sequence). CDR3 length equals 14 residues. The ends lost 4 bases at V and 7 bases at J; junction bases unmatched: 7. Written as DNA, the CDR3 is TGCAGTGCTAAAAGCGGGAGGGCAGGTAATGAGCAGTTCTTC. Translating it yields CSAKSGRAGNEQFF.

The chain combines TRBV15 with TRBJ2-5, with D perhaps given as TRBD1 or TRBD2 (5 bases each). The CDR3 is 16 residues long. Trimming left V 5 bases short and J 3 bases short, with 19 bases between. Germline V gene lookup returns CDR1 LNHNV and CDR2 YYDKDF (reference sequence). This chain's CDR3 is CATSRLSRDREETQYF. The CDR3 bases are TGTGCCACCAGCCGATTGAGCCGGGACCGCGAAGAGACCCAGTACTTC.

This clonotype was observed at least ten times. V and J are TRBV5-4 and TRBJ2-5; either TRBD1 or TRBD2 may fit D (5 bases each). Germline CDR1 SGHNT, CDR2 YYREEE (reference sequence). The V and J ends lost 2 bases and 5 bases respectively, with 13 bases between them. This CDR3 has 14 residues. DNA of the CDR3: TGTGCCAGCAGCTTCCGGGACGGTGGGGAGACCCAGTACTTC. It codes for CASSFRDGGETQYF.

V is TRBV29-1 and J is TRBJ2-1; D not certain. V lost 0 bases and J lost 0, with 12 bases in between. This CDR3 comprises 16 residues. In germline, CDR1 is SQVTM, CDR2 ANQGSEA. The chain's CDR3 is CSVEDRLQSSYNEQFF. In nucleotides, the CDR3 is TGCAGCGTTGAAGATCGGCTCCAGAGCTCCTACAATGAGCAGTTCTTC.

At least ten counts were recorded for this clonotype. The chain employs TRBV27 and TRBJ1-5; D perhaps matches TRBD1 (6 bases). Deletions cut 2 bases from V and 4 bases from J, with 9 bases between. The germline CDR1 and CDR2 sequences are MNHEY and SMNVEV (reference sequence). The CDR3 is 14 residues long. CDR3 nucleotides: TGTGCCAGCAGTTTACGGCAGGGGAATCAGCCCCAGCATTTT. It codes for CASSLRQGNQPQHF.

This clonotype was seen ten or more times. The chain recombines TRBV20-1 with TRBJ2-1; no reliable D call. The germline V gene has CDR1 DFQATT and CDR2 SNEGSKA (reference sequence). V dropped 0 bases and J dropped 0 bases, with 15 bases sitting between them. This CDR3 is 17 amino acids long. CDR3 DNA: TGCAGTGCTAGAGATGAGTTAAACTCCAGCTCCTACAATGAGCAGTTCTTC. It is translated as CSARDELNSSSYNEQFF.

On this clonotype itself: A clone one base away is much larger, so this may be a read error. The rearrangement links TRBV6-2 or TRBV6-3 to TRBJ1-1, with no clear D. Per germline, CDR1 MNHEY and CDR2 SVGEGT. CDR3 length: 15 amino acids. This CDR3 reads CVSSYSRSLNTEAFF. CDR3 nucleotides: TGTGTCAGCAGTTACTCGAGAAGTCTGAACACTGAAGCTTTCTTT.

At least ten counts were recorded for this clonotype. The DNA for the CDR3 is TGTGCCAGCCTGGAGGGAAGCTCCTACGAGCAGTACTTC. Protein: CASLEGSSYEQYF. This rearrangement joins TRBV28 to TRBJ2-7; tentatively, D is TRBD2 (6 bases). CDR1 and CDR2 from the germline V gene are MDHEN and SYDVKM. The CDR3 covers 13 residues. Trimming took 8 bases from V and 0 from J, leaving 11 bases between them.

This clonotype was detected many times. The CDR3 coding sequence is TGTGCCAGCAGCTTATCAGGGACAGGGGATACTGAAGCTTTCTTT. This sequence encodes CASSLSGTGDTEAFF. This chain links TRBV7-9 with TRBJ1-1, with 10 positions matching TRBD1. Germline CDR1 reads SEHNR; CDR2 reads FQNEAQ (reference sequence). The CDR3 consists of 15 residues. V lost 2 bases, J lost 5 bases, and 5 bases stayed unmatched.

This clonotype was seen many times. The CDR3 DNA is TGTGCCAGCAGCTTAGTCAACAGGGGCCCGACGAACACCGGGGAGCTGTTTTTT. The encoded protein is CASSLVNRGPTNTGELFF. The V gene is TRBV11-2, the J gene TRBJ2-2, with 7 bases that match TRBD1. The CDR3 is 18 residues long. V lost 1 base to trimming and J lost 0 bases; unmatched junction nucleotides: 8. CDR1 is SGHAT and CDR2 is FQNNGV in the germline V gene. The full variable domain, its missing parts supplied by reference TRBV11-2 and TRBJ2-2, is EAGVAQSPRYKIIEKRQSVAFWCNPISGHATLYWYQQILGQGPKLLIQFQNNGVVDDSQLPKDRFSAERLKGVDSTLKIQPAKLEDSAVYLCASSLVNRGPTNTGELFFGEGSRLTVL.

Ten or more counts support this clonotype. This chain uses TRBV30 with TRBJ2-3; 7 positions match TRBD1. V shed 2 bases and J 1 base; nucleotides not matched to a gene: 6. This CDR3 has 15 amino acids. CDR1 and CDR2 (germline): GTSNPN, SVGIG (reference sequence). The CDR3 coding sequence is TGTGCCTGGAGTACAGGGGCAGGGGGCACAGATACGCAGTATTTT. It is translated as CAWSTGAGGTDTQYF.

In regard to this clonotype: Because the CDR3 is missing its conserved closing phenylalanine or tryptophan, this is likely a read error. The V call is TRBV5-5, the J call TRBJ2-1; 13 nucleotides line up with TRBD2. The CDR3 is 17 residues long. The J segment lost 4 bases and the V segment lost 4 bases, leaving 8 bases of the junction unmatched. Per the germline V gene, CDR1 is SGHKS and CDR2 is YYEKEE (reference sequence). CDR3 coding DNA: TGTGCCAGCAGCCCGGCGACTAGCGGGAGGACTTACAATGAGCAGTTCCTC. Amino acid sequence: CASSPATSGRTYNEQFL.

Here the CDR3 reads CASSLALVDNEQFF. CDR3 sequence (DNA): TGTGCCAGCAGCCTAGCGTTGGTAGACAATGAGCAGTTCTTC. The V call is TRBV3-1, the J call TRBJ2-1, with TRBD2 as a possible D gene (5 bases). The CDR3 totals 14 residues. CDR1 is LGHDT and CDR2 is YNNKEL in the germline V gene (reference sequence). V was clipped by 4 bases and J by 5 bases, with 12 bases between them.

This clonotype was seen repeatedly, ten times or more. DNA for the CDR3: TGCGCCAGCAGCTTGAGTGGGGGACTAGCCAATGAGCAGTTCTTC. It encodes CASSLSGGLANEQFF. This chain links TRBV5-1 with TRBJ2-1; TRBD2 agrees at 9 bases. The CDR3 is 15 amino acids. Germline assignment: CDR1 SGHRS and CDR2 YFSETQ. The J segment lost 6 bases and the V segment lost 1 base, leaving 5 bases of the junction unmatched.